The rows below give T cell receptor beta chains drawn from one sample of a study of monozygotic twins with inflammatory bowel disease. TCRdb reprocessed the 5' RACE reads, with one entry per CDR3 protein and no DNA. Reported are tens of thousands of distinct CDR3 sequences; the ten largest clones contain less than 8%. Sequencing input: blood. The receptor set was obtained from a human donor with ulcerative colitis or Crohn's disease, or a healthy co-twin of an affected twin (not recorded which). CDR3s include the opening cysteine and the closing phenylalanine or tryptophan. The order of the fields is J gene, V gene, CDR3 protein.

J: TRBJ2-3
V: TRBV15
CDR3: CATSRTGLLNTDTQYF

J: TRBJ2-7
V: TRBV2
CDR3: CASSDRAFPYEQYF

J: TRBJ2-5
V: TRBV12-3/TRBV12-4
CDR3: CASSSTSARDRKRKTQYF

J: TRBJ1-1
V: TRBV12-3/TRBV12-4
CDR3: CASSRLTGANTEAFF

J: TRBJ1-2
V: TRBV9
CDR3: CASSAGDTTNYGYTF

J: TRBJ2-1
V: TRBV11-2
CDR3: CASSSTASRNEQFF

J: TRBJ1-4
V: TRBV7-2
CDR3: CASSFPGATNEKLFF

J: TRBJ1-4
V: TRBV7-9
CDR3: CASSLARPGTVMNRLFF

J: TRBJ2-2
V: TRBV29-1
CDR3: CSVEGRTGELFF

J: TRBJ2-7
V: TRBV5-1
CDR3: CASSWGTASEQYF

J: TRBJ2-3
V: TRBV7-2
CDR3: CASSLVRGWDSTDTQYF

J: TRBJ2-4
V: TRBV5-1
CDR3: CASSSTGTIGKNIQYF

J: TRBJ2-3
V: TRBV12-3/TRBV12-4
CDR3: CASSLSPLATDTQYF

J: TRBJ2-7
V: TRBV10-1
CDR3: CASSESKASGSYEQYF

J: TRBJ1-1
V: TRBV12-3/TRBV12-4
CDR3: CASSLRHGDTEAFF

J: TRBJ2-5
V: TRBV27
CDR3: CASRTGTAAQYF

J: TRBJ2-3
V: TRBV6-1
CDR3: CASSERTPITDTQYF

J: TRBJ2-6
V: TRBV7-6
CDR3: CASSLHDRVGANVLTF

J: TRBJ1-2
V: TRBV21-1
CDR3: CASIPDGQGYGYTF

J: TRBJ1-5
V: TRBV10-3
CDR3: CAISSGRENQPQHF